This T cell receptor (beta chain) was captured in a study of blood T cell repertoires in COVID-19. Study summary: Sites across the United States, Italy and Spain contributed samples from acute and convalescent COVID-19. T cells, B-cell-depleted T cells, or PBMCs provided the cDNA or gDNA that served as material.

This CDR3 spans 15 amino acids. Trimming removed 7 bases from V and 3 bases from J, with 18 bases in between. Germline lookup yields CDR1 MNHEY and CDR2 SVGAGI. Per the original data handling: Amplifying reference gene primers gave estimates of nucleated cell counts. Assay used: immunoSEQ multiplex PCR; TCRdb lists only in-frame clones, some missing. D and trimming come from the DNA, and the V and J calls and clone size come from that table. The sample lists some 150,000 clones, approximately 84% occurring once. The chain is built from TRBV6-5 and TRBJ1-1; tentatively, D is TRBD1 (5 bases). The sequencing input was peripheral blood. The source is a human donor in a cohort sampled during active COVID-19. CDR3 sequence: CASTERSQGHTEAFF. Here the CDR3 DNA reads TGTGCCAGCACCGAAAGGAGTCAGGGTCACACTGAAGCTTTCTTT.